This T cell receptor beta chain was sequenced for a study of CD8 T cells in ankylosing spondylitis. The table lists this clonotype with a few counts. No antigen is known for it. Study-wide findings and caveats: CD8+ cells made up the disease-linked clones, which were relatively rare in peripheral blood. Several of the motif variants were reported before in synovial fluid and blood from reactive arthritis. Ankylosing spondylitis blood seemed to carry a telltale TCR beta motif made of fewer than 10 highly homologous variants. Enrichment of disease-linked clones was reportedly significant in matched ankylosing spondylitis synovial fluid.

Preparation of TCR beta libraries was done by quantitative 5'-RACE with molecular barcodes. From the 5' RACE reads, TCRdb called clonotypes with MiXCR, one entry per CDR3 protein. In the table there are hundreds of thousands of distinct CDR3 sequences, roughly 10% of which are singletons. The germline gives CDR1 DFQATT, CDR2 SNEGSKA (reference sequence). CDR3 size: 13 residues. The V end was cut by 1 base, the J end by 6 bases, with 13 bases between. This chain uses TRBV20-1 with TRBJ2-7, with D unresolved. The source of this sequence is a male donor with ankylosing spondylitis. The sample comprised blood, either unsorted or a sorted T cell fraction (not recorded which). CDR3 in DNA: TGCAGTGCTAGAGTCTCCCCCATGTTCGAGCAGTACTTC. It translates to CSARVSPMFEQYF.